Presented here are 6 T cell receptor beta chains from one specimen sequenced in a study of T cell repertoires in cytomegalovirus infection (dated by TCRdb to the late 2010s). The run used an Illumina HiSeq 1500. TCRdb reanalyzed the raw reads on its own, using fastp at Q25 for trimming and MiXCR for clone calling, and kept in-frame beta chains. Entries that share a CDR3 protein sequence are merged under the most common genes and DNA. In all, the sample holds some 350,000 distinct CDR3 sequences, and 15% to 20% of those were seen once. The top ten clones comprise approximately 8% of the sample. The sequencing input was PBMCs. Receptors originate from a human donor in good health (CMV status not recorded). Some clones in this sample may be carry-over from other donors' samples.

Ten or more counts support this clonotype. The rearrangement uses TRBV7-2 and TRBJ1-1, with 9 bases fitting TRBD1. CDR1 is SGHTA and CDR2 is FQGNSA in the germline V gene. The ends lost 5 bases at V and 3 bases at J; junction bases unmatched: 13. The CDR3 is 17 residues long. In nucleotides, the CDR3 is TGTGCCAGCAGCCTATCCGGGACAGGGTCTATGGACACTGAAGCTTTCTTT. Its translation is CASSLSGTGSMDTEAFF.

This clonotype has a handful of counts. The chain has TRBV2 and TRBJ1-2; D is uncertain. The germline CDR1 and CDR2 sequences are SNHLY and FYNNEI. This CDR3 has 10 residues. With 7 bases removed from V and 3 bases from J, the gap between germline ends came to 3 bases. CDR3 region: CASKDYGYTF. In nucleotides, the CDR3 is TGTGCCAGCAAGGACTATGGCTACACCTTC.

The CDR3 sequence is CASSLSSGRAGETQYF. CDR3 coding DNA: TGTGCCAGCAGCCTTTCTAGCGGGAGGGCCGGGGAGACCCAGTACTTC. V is TRBV7-2 and J is TRBJ2-5; 12 nucleotides match TRBD2. This CDR3 has 16 amino acids. The J segment lost 5 bases and the V segment lost 5 bases, leaving 9 bases of the junction unmatched. Germline V gives CDR1 SGHTA, CDR2 FQGNSA. The entire variable domain, with the rest obtained from reference TRBV7-2 and TRBJ2-5, is as follows: GAGVSQSPSNKVTEKGKDVELRCDPISGHTALYWYRQSLGQGLEFLIYFQGNSAPDKSGLPSDRFSAERTGGSVSTLTIQRTQQEDSAVYLCASSLSSGRAGETQYFGPGTRLLVL.

In its sample, this clonotype was seen a few times. This chain uses TRBV28 with TRBJ2-2; TRBD2 might be the D (6 bases). The V and J ends lost 10 bases and 7 bases respectively, with 7 bases between them. CDR3 length: 10 residues. Germline loops: CDR1 MDHEN, CDR2 SYDVKM. CDR3 in amino acids: CATGDGELFF. CDR3 nucleotide sequence: TGTGCCACGGGGGACGGGGAGCTGTTTTTT. Variable domain in full (rest from reference TRBV28 and TRBJ2-2): DVKVTQSSRYLVKRTGEKVFLECVQDMDHENMFWYRQDPGLGLRLIYFSYDVKMKEKGDIPEGYSVSREKKERFSLILESASTNQTSMYLCATGDGELFFGEGSRLTVL.

The V call is TRBV5-4, the J call TRBJ2-1; D could derive from TRBD1 or TRBD2 (5 bases each). V was trimmed by 5 bases and J by 4 bases, leaving 19 bases between them. CDR3 size: 16 residues. Germline V gives CDR1 SGHNT, CDR2 YYREEE (reference sequence). The CDR3 loop is CASSPRDASSYNEQFF. The CDR3 nucleotides are TGTGCCAGCAGTCCCCGGGACGCCTCATCTTACAATGAGCAGTTCTTC. Full variable domain (rest looked up from reference TRBV5-4 and TRBJ2-1): ETGVTQSPTHLIKTRGQQVTLRCSSQSGHNTVSWYQQALGQGPQFIFQYYREEENGRGNFPPRFSGLQFPNYSSELNVNALELDDSALYLCASSPRDASSYNEQFFGPGTRLTVL.

This clonotype was recorded a few times. The chain joins TRBV7-2 to TRBJ2-4; no definite D call. Germline V gene lookup returns CDR1 SGHTA and CDR2 FQGNSA. V gave up 1 base and J gave up 8 bases, with 9 bases separating them. There are 13 residues in the CDR3. CDR3 region: CASSLGVSDIQYF. CDR3 coding DNA: TGTGCCAGCAGCTTAGGGGTCTCGGACATTCAGTACTTC.